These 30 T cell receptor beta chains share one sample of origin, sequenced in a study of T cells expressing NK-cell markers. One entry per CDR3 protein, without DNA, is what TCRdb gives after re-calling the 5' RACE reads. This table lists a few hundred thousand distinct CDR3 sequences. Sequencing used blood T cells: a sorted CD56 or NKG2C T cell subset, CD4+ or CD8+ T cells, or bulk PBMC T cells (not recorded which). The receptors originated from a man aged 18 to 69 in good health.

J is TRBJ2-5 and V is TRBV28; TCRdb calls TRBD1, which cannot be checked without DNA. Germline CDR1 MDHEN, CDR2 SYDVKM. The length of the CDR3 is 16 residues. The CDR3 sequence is CASSPRRVGGRETQYF.

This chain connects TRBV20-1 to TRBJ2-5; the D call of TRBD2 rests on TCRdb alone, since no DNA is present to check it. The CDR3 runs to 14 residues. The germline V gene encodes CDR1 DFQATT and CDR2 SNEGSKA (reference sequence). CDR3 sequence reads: CSARPRERLGTQYF.

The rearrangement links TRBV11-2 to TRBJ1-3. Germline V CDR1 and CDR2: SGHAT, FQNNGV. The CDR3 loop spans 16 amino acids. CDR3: CASSKTGAFSGNTIYF.

CDR3 region: CASRKTRTHEQYF. The chain combines TRBV5-1 with TRBJ2-7. Germline V CDR1 and CDR2: SGHRS, YFSETQ. This CDR3 has 13 residues.

The CDR3 is CSTIDRAATFSDTQYF. V is TRBV29-1 and J is TRBJ2-3; lacking DNA, the TRBD1 call made by TCRdb goes unchecked. CDR3 length equals 16 residues. Germline V lookup: CDR1 SQVTM, CDR2 ANQGSEA.

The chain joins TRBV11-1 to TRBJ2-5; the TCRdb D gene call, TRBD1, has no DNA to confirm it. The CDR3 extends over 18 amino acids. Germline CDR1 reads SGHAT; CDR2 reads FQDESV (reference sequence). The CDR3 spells CASGRPRALGTGQETQYF.

This CDR3 reads CSVRAGLSGTEAFF. The V and J genes are TRBV29-1 and TRBJ1-1; TCRdb lists TRBD1, though no DNA is available to test this call. The germline CDR1 and CDR2 sequences are SQVTM and ANQGSEA. This CDR3 spans 14 amino acids.

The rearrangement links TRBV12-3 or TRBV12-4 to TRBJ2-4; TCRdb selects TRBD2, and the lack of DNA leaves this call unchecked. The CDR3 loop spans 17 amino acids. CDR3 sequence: CASSLRRARSTKNIQYF.

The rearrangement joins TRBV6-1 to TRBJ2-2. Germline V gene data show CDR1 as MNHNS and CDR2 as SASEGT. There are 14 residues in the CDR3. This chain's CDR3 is CASGVPDHTGELFF.

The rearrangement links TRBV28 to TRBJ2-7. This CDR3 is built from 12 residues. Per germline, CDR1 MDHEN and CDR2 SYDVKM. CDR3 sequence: CASSPIHGFEYF.

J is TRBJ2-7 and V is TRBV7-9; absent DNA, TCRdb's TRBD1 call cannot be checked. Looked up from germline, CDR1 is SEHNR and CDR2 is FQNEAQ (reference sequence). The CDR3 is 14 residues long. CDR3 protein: CASSPRQGVREQYF. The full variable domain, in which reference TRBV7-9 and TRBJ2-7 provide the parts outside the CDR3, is DTGVSQNPRHKITKRGQNVTFRCDPISEHNRLYWYRQTLGQGPEFLTYFQNEAQLEKSRLLSDRFSAERPKGSFSTLEIQRTEQGDSAMYLCASSPRQGVREQYFGPGTRLTVT.

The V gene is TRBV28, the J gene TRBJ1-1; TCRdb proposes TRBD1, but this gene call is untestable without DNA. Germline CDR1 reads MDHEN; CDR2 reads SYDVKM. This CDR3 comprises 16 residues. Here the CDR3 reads CASSSRVFMVNTEAFF. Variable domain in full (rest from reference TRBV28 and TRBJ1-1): DVKVTQSSRYLVKRTGEKVFLECVQDMDHENMFWYRQDPGLGLRLIYFSYDVKMKEKGDIPEGYSVSREKKERFSLILESASTNQTSMYLCASSSRVFMVNTEAFFGQGTRLTVV.

The CDR3 sequence: CAIRGGAVETQYF. This rearrangement joins TRBV6-6 to TRBJ2-5; TCRdb lists TRBD1, though no DNA is available to test this call. CDR1 and CDR2 (germline): MNHNY, SVGAGI (reference sequence). This CDR3 has 13 amino acids.

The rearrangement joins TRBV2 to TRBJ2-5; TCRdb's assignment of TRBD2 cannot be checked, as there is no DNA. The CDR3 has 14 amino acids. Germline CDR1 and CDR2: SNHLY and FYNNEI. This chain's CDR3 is CASSPGGPLETQYF.

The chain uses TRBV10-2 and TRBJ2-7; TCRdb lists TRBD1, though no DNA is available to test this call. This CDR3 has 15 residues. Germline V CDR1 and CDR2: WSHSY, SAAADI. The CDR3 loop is CASAVRDRGFYEQYF.

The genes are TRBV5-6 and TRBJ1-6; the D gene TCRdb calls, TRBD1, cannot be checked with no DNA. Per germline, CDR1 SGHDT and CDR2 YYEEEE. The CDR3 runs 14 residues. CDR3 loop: CASCLRGATSPLHF. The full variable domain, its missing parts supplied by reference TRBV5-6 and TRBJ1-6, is DAGVTQSPTHLIKTRGQQVTLRCSPKSGHDTVSWYQQALGQGPQFIFQYYEEEERQRGNFPDRFSGHQFPNYSSELNVNALLLGDSALYLCASCLRGATSPLHFGNGTRLTVT.

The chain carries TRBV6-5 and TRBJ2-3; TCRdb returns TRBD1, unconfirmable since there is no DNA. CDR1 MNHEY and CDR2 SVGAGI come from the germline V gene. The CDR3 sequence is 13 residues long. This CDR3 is CASSSPPSDTQYF.

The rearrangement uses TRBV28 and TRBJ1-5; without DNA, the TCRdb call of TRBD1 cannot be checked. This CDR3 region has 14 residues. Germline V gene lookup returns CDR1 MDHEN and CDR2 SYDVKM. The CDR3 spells CASSGHQGNQPQHF. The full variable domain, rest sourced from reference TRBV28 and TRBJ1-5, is DVKVTQSSRYLVKRTGEKVFLECVQDMDHENMFWYRQDPGLGLRLIYFSYDVKMKEKGDIPEGYSVSREKKERFSLILESASTNQTSMYLCASSGHQGNQPQHFGDGTRLSIL.

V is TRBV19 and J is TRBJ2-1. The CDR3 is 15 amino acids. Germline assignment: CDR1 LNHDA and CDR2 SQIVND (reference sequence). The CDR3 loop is CASSPRHISYNEQFF.

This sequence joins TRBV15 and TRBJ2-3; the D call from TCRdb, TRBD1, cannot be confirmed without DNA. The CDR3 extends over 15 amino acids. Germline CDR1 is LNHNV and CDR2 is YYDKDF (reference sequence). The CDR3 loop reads CATSTRDKFTDTQYF.

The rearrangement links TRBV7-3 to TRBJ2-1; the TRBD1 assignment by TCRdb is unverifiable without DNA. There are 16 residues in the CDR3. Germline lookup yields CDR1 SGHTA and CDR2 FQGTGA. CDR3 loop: CASSSPTGAFYNEQFF.

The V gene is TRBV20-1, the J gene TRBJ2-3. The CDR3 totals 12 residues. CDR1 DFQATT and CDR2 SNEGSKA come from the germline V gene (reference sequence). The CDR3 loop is CRASTLNGPQYF.

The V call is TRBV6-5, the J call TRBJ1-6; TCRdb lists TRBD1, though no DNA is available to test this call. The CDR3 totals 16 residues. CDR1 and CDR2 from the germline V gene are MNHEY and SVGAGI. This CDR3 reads CASSYSQGAGRPTLHF.

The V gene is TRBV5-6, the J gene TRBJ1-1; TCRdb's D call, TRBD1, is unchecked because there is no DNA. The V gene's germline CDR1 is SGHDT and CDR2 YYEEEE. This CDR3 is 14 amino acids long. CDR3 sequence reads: CASSGGALNTEAFF. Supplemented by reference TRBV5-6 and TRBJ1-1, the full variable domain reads DAGVTQSPTHLIKTRGQQVTLRCSPKSGHDTVSWYQQALGQGPQFIFQYYEEEERQRGNFPDRFSGHQFPNYSSELNVNALLLGDSALYLCASSGGALNTEAFFGQGTRLTVV.

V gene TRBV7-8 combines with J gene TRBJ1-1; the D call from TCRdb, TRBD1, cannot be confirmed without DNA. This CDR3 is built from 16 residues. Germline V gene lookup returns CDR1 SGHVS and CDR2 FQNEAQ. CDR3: CASSRRQDRVGTEAFF.

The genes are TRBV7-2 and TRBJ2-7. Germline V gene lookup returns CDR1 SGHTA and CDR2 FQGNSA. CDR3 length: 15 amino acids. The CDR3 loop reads CASSPSGGTSYEQYF.

The CDR3 loop is CASSPDQTSTYEQYF. The chain recombines TRBV18 with TRBJ2-7. Germline CDR1 reads KGHSH; CDR2 reads LQKENI. The CDR3 runs to 15 residues.

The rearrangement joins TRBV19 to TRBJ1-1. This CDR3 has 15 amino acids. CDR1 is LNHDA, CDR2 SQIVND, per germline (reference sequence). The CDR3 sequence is CASSTGLRMNTEAFF.

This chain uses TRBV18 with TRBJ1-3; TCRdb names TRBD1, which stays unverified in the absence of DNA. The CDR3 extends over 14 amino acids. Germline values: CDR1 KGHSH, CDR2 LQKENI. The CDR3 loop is CASSPLDRGNTIYF.

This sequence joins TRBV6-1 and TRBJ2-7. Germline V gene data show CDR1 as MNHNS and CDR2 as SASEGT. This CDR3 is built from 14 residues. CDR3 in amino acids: CASQNTISPYEQYF.